This note documents a single TCR beta chain sequence. The sample belongs to a study of tumor T cells in aggressive B-cell lymphoma. TCRdb's table, derived via immunoSEQ multiplex PCR, lists solely in-frame clones and lacks some. The sample includes about 2,900 clones, 87% of them seen just once. The germline V gene encodes CDR1 KGHSH and CDR2 LQKENI. The trim removed 3 bases at V and 7 bases at J, leaving 9 bases unmatched. The CDR3 runs to 16 residues. The sample taken for sequencing was tumor tissue. V is TRBV18 and J is TRBJ1-6; TRBD1 matches 7 bases. The TCR comes from an adult with diffuse large B cell lymphoma. The CDR3 loop reads CASSPSTGSKNSPLHF. As DNA, the CDR3 is TGTGCCAGCTCACCCTCGACAGGGAGCAAGAATTCACCCCTCCACTTT.